The clone carrying this TCR beta chain has a single count. The data originate from a study of PD-1 blockade in classical Hodgkin lymphoma. The protocol was immunoSEQ multiplex PCR, while the TCRdb copy is restricted to in-frame clones and leaves out a portion. The table shows tens of thousands of clones, with about 91% occurring only once. Every patient was affected by relapse after autologous stem cell transplantation, while exposure to brentuximab vedotin was not uniform. Trimming removed 6 bases at V and 2 bases at J, with 9 bases between. Germline CDR1 SQVTM, CDR2 ANQGSEA. This CDR3 has 12 residues.

The sequence was obtained from a human donor with classical Hodgkin lymphoma. Sequenced here: peripheral blood mononuclear cells (PBMCs), sampled before the second cycle of nivolumab. The chain combines TRBV29-1 with TRBJ2-3; no reliable D call. The CDR3 DNA follows: TGCAGCGTCCACTTCTACACAGATACGCAGTATTTT. Encoded protein: CSVHFYTDTQYF.